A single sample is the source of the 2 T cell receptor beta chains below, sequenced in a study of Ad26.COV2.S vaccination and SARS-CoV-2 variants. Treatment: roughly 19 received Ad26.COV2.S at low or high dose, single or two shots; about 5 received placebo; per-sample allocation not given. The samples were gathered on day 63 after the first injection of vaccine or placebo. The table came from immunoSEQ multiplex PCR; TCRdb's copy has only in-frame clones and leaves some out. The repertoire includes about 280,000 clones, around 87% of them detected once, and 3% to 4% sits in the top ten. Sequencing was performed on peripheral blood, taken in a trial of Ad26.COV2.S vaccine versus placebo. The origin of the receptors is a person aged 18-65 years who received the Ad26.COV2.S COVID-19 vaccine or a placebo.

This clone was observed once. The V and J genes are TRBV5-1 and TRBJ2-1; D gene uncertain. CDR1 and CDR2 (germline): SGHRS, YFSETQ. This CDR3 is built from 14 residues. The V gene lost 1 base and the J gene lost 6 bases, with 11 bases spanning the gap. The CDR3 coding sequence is TGCGCCAGCAGCTTGAGTGGTCTTGGCAATGAGCAGTTCTTC. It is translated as CASSLSGLGNEQFF.

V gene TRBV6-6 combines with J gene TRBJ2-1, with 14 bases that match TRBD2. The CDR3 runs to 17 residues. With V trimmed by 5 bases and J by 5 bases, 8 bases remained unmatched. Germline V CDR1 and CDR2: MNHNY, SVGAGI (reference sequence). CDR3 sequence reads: CASSRLAGGLVDNEQFF. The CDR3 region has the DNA TGTGCCAGCAGTCGACTAGCGGGGGGGCTGGTCGACAATGAGCAGTTCTTC.